What follows are 26 T cell receptor beta chains derived from one specimen sequenced in a study of vaccination and CD4 T cells after COVID-19 (dated by TCRdb to the early 2020s). Receptor libraries were prepared by PCR. The listed sequencing device is Illumina iSeq 100. TCRdb reprocessing: public reads trimmed at Q25 with fastp, clones called with MiXCR, in-frame beta chains kept. Every entry covers one CDR3 protein and lists the most common genes and DNA from its rows. This sample lists 25,000 to 30,000 distinct CDR3 sequences; about 54% were detected once. The ten largest make up approximately 5.7% of the sample. What this sample's time point label stands for: late sampling 161 to 241 days after vaccination in a few convalescent patients. The starting material was CD4+ T cells from blood, obtained about 7 months after SARS-CoV-2 vaccination. These receptors came from a human donor who had recovered from COVID-19.

The J gene is TRBJ1-2, the V gene TRBV20-1; no clear D. The V end lost 5 bases, the J end lost 8 bases, and 18 bases lay between the germline ends. Germline CDR1 and CDR2: DFQATT and SNEGSKA (reference sequence). The CDR3 extends over 13 amino acids. This CDR3 is CSASPRTVDGYTF. CDR3 nucleotide sequence: TGCAGTGCTTCCCCGAGGACGGTCGACGGCTACACCTTC.

V is TRBV6-4 and J is TRBJ2-3; 9 positions match TRBD2. The V gene's germline CDR1 is MRHNA and CDR2 SNTAGT. V shed 0 bases, J shed 0 bases, and the junction held 1 base outside the gene matches. The CDR3 sequence is 16 residues long. CDR3 residues: CASSDSSGGSTDTQYF. The CDR3 DNA reads as TGTGCCAGCAGTGACTCTAGCGGGGGAAGCACAGATACGCAGTATTTT.

J is TRBJ1-1 and V is TRBV7-2; perhaps TRBD1 as D (6 bases). V lost 1 base and J lost 3, with 12 bases in between. Germline CDR1 SGHTA, CDR2 FQGNSA. This CDR3 has 15 amino acids. This CDR3 reads CASSLVGGVDTEAFF. The CDR3 DNA is TGTGCCAGCAGCTTAGTAGGGGGGGTCGACACTGAAGCTTTCTTT.

This clonotype was counted only a few times. The gene calls are TRBV27 and TRBJ1-6; D uncertain. From germline, CDR1 is MNHEY and CDR2 SMNVEV (reference sequence). The CDR3 is 15 amino acids. The V end lost 3 bases, the J end lost 9 bases, and 15 bases lay between the germline ends. The CDR3 DNA sequence: TGTGCCAGCAGTTTGAAGCAGCTTAGGCTTTCACCCCTCCACTTT. Amino acid sequence: CASSLKQLRLSPLHF.

The chain uses TRBV11-3 and TRBJ1-1; D gene uncertain. CDR1 is SGHNT and CDR2 is YENEEA in the germline V gene. Trimming left V 5 bases short and J 1 base short, with 8 bases between. The CDR3 loop spans 13 amino acids. CDR3 bases: TGTGCCAGCAGCGGGGAACCGAACACTGAAGCTTTCTTT. It translates to CASSGEPNTEAFF. The full variable domain, in which reference TRBV11-3 and TRBJ1-1 provide the parts outside the CDR3, is EAGVVQSPRYKIIEKKQPVAFWCNPISGHNTLYWYLQNLGQGPELLIRYENEEAVDDSQLPKDRFSAERLKGVDSTLKIQPAELGDSAVYLCASSGEPNTEAFFGQGTRLTVV.

This clonotype was seen more than once but under ten times. The V gene is TRBV29-1, the J gene TRBJ1-4; D is undetermined. CDR1 and CDR2 from the germline V gene are SQVTM and ANQGSEA. The CDR3 length is 12 residues. With 6 bases removed from V and 8 bases from J, the gap between germline ends came to 13 bases. The DNA for the CDR3 is TGCAGCGTATCCCGAGCTGGCGAAAAACTGTTTTTT. This translates into CSVSRAGEKLFF. Combining the CDR3 with reference TRBV29-1 and TRBJ1-4 gives the whole variable domain SAVISQKPSRDICQRGTSLTIQCQVDSQVTMMFWYRQQPGQSLTLIATANQGSEATYESGFVIDKFPISRPNLTFSTLTVSNMSPEDSSIYLCSVSRAGEKLFFGSGTQLSVL.

Regarding this clonotype: A junction end diverges from the germline sequence, so it may reflect a read error. The V call is TRBV7-2, the J call TRBJ2-1; D is possibly TRBD2 (6 bases). The CDR3 consists of 14 residues. Germline V gives CDR1 SGHTA, CDR2 FQGNSA. DNA for the CDR3: TGCGCCAGCAGCCACGGGAGCTCCTACAATGAGCAGTTCTTC. Residues: CASSHGSSYNEQFF.

The chain carries TRBV28 and TRBJ2-7; D unresolved. Trimming took 6 bases from V and 0 from J, leaving 12 bases between them. The CDR3 extends over 14 amino acids. CDR1 is MDHEN and CDR2 is SYDVKM in the germline V gene. The CDR3 nucleotides are TGTGCCAGCAGCGGTTCAGCTAGCTCCTACGAGCAGTACTTC. Amino acids: CASSGSASSYEQYF.

The chain recombines TRBV7-8 with TRBJ2-7; 10 nucleotides match TRBD2. CDR1 is SGHVS and CDR2 is FQNEAQ in the germline V gene. J lost 0 bases, V lost 1 base, and 9 bases had no gene match. The CDR3 covers 18 residues. CDR3 sequence reads: CASSLGRTSGEYSYEQYF. Here the CDR3 DNA reads TGTGCCAGCAGCTTAGGCCGGACTAGCGGAGAATACTCCTACGAGCAGTACTTC. The entire variable domain, with the rest obtained from reference TRBV7-8 and TRBJ2-7, is as follows: GAGVSQSPRYKVAKRGQDVALRCDPISGHVSLFWYQQALGQGPEFLTYFQNEAQLDKSGLPSDRFFAERPEGSVSTLKIQRTQQEDSAVYLCASSLGRTSGEYSYEQYFGPGTRLTVT.

This clonotype was recorded once. The chain employs TRBV2 and TRBJ2-7; possible D gene TRBD1, 5 bases. CDR1 SNHLY and CDR2 FYNNEI come from the germline V gene. V lost 8 bases and J lost 3, with 11 bases in between. This CDR3 contains 12 residues. As DNA, the CDR3 is TGTGCCAGCCAATCGGACATCTACGAGCAGTACTTC. Residues: CASQSDIYEQYF.

V gene TRBV6-4 combines with J gene TRBJ1-1; TRBD1 aligns across 7 bases. Germline lookup yields CDR1 MRHNA and CDR2 SNTAGT. The CDR3 is 13 residues long. Unmatched junction bases numbered 6, after V lost 5 bases and J lost 6 bases. The CDR3 here is CASSKDRAAEAFF. Written as DNA, the CDR3 is TGTGCCAGCAGTAAAGACAGGGCTGCTGAAGCTTTCTTT.

In its sample, this clonotype was seen a few times. This chain links TRBV28 with TRBJ2-3; 8 bases align to TRBD2. Germline V gene lookup returns CDR1 MDHEN and CDR2 SYDVKM. CDR3 length: 18 residues. Germline trimming cut 5 bases from V and 3 bases from J; bases unmatched to any gene: 16. DNA of the CDR3: TGTGCCAGCAGTCTCTATAGGGGGACTAGATTGAGGACAGATACGCAGTATTTT. Translated: CASSLYRGTRLRTDTQYF.

This sequence joins TRBV2 and TRBJ2-7; D is possibly TRBD1 (6 bases). This CDR3 comprises 12 residues. With 5 bases removed from V and 4 bases from J, the gap between germline ends came to 9 bases. Germline V CDR1 and CDR2: SNHLY, FYNNEI. CDR3 residues: CASSRGGYEQYF. CDR3 sequence (DNA): TGTGCCAGCAGTCGAGGGGGATACGAGCAGTACTTC.

The V call is TRBV20-1, the J call TRBJ2-5; D unresolved. The CDR3 loop spans 13 amino acids. Germline CDR1 DFQATT, CDR2 SNEGSKA (reference sequence). V lost 1 base, J lost 3 bases, and 9 bases lay in between. The CDR3 nucleotides read TGCAGTGCTAGAGTGCAGGTAGAAGAGACCCAGTACTTC. It is translated as CSARVQVEETQYF.

The CDR3 nucleotides are TGTGCCAGCAGCCTAGAGTCGGCAGGCTATGGCTACACCTTC. This codes for CASSLESAGYGYTF. The gene calls are TRBV7-9 and TRBJ1-2; no definite D call. CDR1 SEHNR and CDR2 FQNEAQ come from the germline V gene (reference sequence). The CDR3 runs 14 residues. Trimming removed 5 bases at V and 4 bases at J, with 14 bases between.

As DNA, the CDR3 is TGTGCCAGCTCGCCCGGAGTGTTAGCGGGAGGGCTAGAGACCCAGTACTTC. This encodes CASSPGVLAGGLETQYF. The chain links TRBV7-9 to TRBJ2-5, with 11 bases identical to TRBD2. V was pared by 8 bases and J by 4 bases, with 15 bases of the junction left unmatched. Germline lookup yields CDR1 SEHNR and CDR2 FQNEAQ (reference sequence). The CDR3 length is 17 residues.

This clonotype was seen a handful of times. The rearrangement links TRBV20-1 to TRBJ2-3; 10 nucleotides match TRBD2. Germline values: CDR1 DFQATT, CDR2 SNEGSKA (reference sequence). The CDR3 extends over 13 amino acids. Unmatched junction bases numbered 7, after V lost 7 bases and J lost 6 bases. The CDR3 DNA sequence: TGCAGTGTCAAAAGACTAGCGGGCGATACGCAGTATTTT. This translates into CSVKRLAGDTQYF.

The V call is TRBV27, the J call TRBJ2-1; D remains unclear. This CDR3 region has 13 residues. Trimming left V 1 base short and J 9 bases short, with 10 bases between. CDR1 and CDR2 (germline): MNHEY, SMNVEV (reference sequence). The CDR3 here is CASSLFPGGEQFF. CDR3 coding DNA: TGTGCCAGCAGTTTATTTCCAGGCGGTGAGCAGTTCTTC.

The chain recombines TRBV10-2 with TRBJ2-5, with 9 bases lining up with TRBD2. Trimming at V came to 4 bases and at J to 5 bases, leaving 11 bases not matched to a gene. The CDR3 sequence is 16 residues long. CDR1 is WSHSY, CDR2 SAAADI, per germline. The CDR3, as DNA: TGCGCCAGCAGTGCAAGTGGGCTAGCGGGATTGGAGACCCAGTACTTC. Protein sequence: CASSASGLAGLETQYF.

The chain is built from TRBV20-1 and TRBJ2-2; 10 bases fit TRBD2. This CDR3 contains 16 residues. V lost 3 bases, J lost 1 base, and 5 bases stayed unmatched. Germline V gene data show CDR1 as DFQATT and CDR2 as SNEGSKA (reference sequence). The CDR3, as DNA: TGCAGTGCTAGGCTAGCGGGAGAGGGGAACACCGGGGAGCTGTTTTTT. Translating it yields CSARLAGEGNTGELFF.

This chain links TRBV27 with TRBJ2-3, with 9 bases lining up with TRBD2. Germline CDR1 and CDR2: MNHEY and SMNVEV (reference sequence). The CDR3 runs to 16 residues. J was trimmed by 6 bases and V by 1 base; bases with no gene match: 8. The CDR3 region has the DNA TGTGCCAGCAGTTTATTGAAGGCGGGAGGGAGGGATACGCAGTATTTT. Translating it yields CASSLLKAGGRDTQYF.

The chain has TRBV7-8 and TRBJ2-7; 8 bases match TRBD1. Trimming removed 1 base from V and 3 bases from J; junction bases left unmatched: 5. CDR1 and CDR2 (germline): SGHVS, FQNEAQ. This CDR3 is 15 amino acids long. The CDR3 DNA is TGTGCCAGCAGCTTAGGGGGCAGGGGGCTCTACGAGCAGTACTTC. Translating it yields CASSLGGRGLYEQYF.

V gene TRBV4-2 combines with J gene TRBJ2-5; 9 bases align to TRBD2. The trim removed 2 bases at V and 13 bases at J, leaving 11 bases unmatched. CDR3 length equals 14 residues. Germline CDR1 reads LGHNA; CDR2 reads YNFKEQ. The CDR3 DNA sequence: TGTGCCAGCAGCCAATGGGGTAGCGGGAGAGGTCGGTACTTC. It specifies CASSQWGSGRGRYF.

The table lists this clonotype with a few counts. The gene calls are TRBV7-9 and TRBJ2-3; 7 nucleotides agree with TRBD2. The germline V gene encodes CDR1 SEHNR and CDR2 FQNEAQ (reference sequence). CDR3 length: 14 amino acids. Germline trimming cut 8 bases from V and 2 bases from J; bases unmatched to any gene: 7. CDR3 in amino acids: CASRSLADTDTQYF. DNA of the CDR3: TGTGCCAGCCGATCTCTAGCGGACACAGATACGCAGTATTTT.

The genes are TRBV4-1 and TRBJ2-1; 7 nucleotides align to TRBD2. Germline CDR1 and CDR2: MGHRA and YSYEKL. The CDR3 covers 14 residues. The V segment lost 1 base and the J segment 8 bases; nucleotides outside the gene matches: 5. The CDR3 region has the DNA TGCGCCAGCAGCCAAGTAAAGGCGGGGGATGAGCAGTTCTTC. This translates into CASSQVKAGDEQFF.

V usage is TRBV11-2 and J usage is TRBJ1-5; 7 bases are a match to TRBD1. The germline V gene encodes CDR1 SGHAT and CDR2 FQNNGV. V gave up 4 bases and J gave up 2 bases; unmatched junction bases: 8. The CDR3 is made up of 16 amino acids. The CDR3 loop reads CASSSETGTGNQPQHF. The CDR3 nucleotides are TGTGCCAGCAGCTCTGAAACCGGGACAGGCAATCAGCCCCAGCATTTT. Using reference TRBV11-2 and TRBJ1-5 for the parts outside the CDR3, the full variable domain is EAGVAQSPRYKIIEKRQSVAFWCNPISGHATLYWYQQILGQGPKLLIQFQNNGVVDDSQLPKDRFSAERLKGVDSTLKIQPAKLEDSAVYLCASSSETGTGNQPQHFGDGTRLSIL.